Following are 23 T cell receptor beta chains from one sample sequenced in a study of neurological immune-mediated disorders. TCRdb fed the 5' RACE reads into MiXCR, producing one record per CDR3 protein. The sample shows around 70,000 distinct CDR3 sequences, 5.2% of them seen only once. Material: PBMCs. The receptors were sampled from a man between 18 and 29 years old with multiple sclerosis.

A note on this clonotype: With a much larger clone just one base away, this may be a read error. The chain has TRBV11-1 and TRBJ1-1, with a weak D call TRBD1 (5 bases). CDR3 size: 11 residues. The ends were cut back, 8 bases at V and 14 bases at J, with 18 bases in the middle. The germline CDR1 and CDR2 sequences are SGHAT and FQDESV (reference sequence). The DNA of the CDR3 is TGTGCCAGCCTAGGGGACCAAGCGATGTTCTTT. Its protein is CASLGDQAMFF.

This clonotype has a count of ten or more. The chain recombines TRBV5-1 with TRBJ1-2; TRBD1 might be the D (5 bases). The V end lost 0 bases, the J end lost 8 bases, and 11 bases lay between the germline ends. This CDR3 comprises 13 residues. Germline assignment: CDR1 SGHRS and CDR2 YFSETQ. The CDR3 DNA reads TGCGCCAGCAGCTTGGAAGGGGTGCAAGGCTACACCTTC. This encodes CASSLEGVQGYTF.

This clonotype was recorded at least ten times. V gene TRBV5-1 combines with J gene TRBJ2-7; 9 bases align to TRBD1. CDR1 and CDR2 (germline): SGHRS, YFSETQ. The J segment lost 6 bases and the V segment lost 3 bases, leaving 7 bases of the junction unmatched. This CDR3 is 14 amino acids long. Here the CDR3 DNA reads TGCGCCAGCAGCTCTCCGGGACAGGGATCCGAGCAGTACTTC. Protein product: CASSSPGQGSEQYF.

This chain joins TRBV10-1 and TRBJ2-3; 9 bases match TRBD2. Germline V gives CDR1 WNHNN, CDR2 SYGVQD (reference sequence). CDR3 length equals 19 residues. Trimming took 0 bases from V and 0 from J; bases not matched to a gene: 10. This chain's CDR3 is CASSESHPGLATSTDTQYF. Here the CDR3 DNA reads TGCGCCAGCAGTGAGTCCCACCCGGGACTAGCTACTAGCACAGATACGCAGTATTTT.

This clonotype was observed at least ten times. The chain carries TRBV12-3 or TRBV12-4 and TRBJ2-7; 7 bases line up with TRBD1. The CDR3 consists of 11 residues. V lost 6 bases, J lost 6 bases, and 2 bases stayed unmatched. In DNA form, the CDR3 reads TGTGCCAGCAGACGGACAGGCGAGCAGTACTTC. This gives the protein CASRRTGEQYF.

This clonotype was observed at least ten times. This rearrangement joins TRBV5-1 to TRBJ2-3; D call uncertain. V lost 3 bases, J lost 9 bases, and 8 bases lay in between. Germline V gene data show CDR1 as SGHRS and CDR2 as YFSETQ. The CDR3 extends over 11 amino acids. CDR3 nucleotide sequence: TGCGCCAGCAGCTCGTCGACGACGCAGTATTTT. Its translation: CASSSSTTQYF.

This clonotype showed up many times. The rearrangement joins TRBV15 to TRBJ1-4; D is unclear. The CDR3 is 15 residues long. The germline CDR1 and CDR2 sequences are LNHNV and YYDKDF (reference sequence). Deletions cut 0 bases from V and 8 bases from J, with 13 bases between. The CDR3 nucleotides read TGTGCCACCAGCAGAGAGGGGAGGGCTGGGGAAAAACTGTTTTTT. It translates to CATSREGRAGEKLFF.

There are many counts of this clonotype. In DNA, the CDR3 is TGCAGTGCTACAGACAGGCAATCCTACGAGCAGTACTTC. Protein: CSATDRQSYEQYF. The rearrangement joins TRBV20-1 to TRBJ2-7; possibly TRBD1 for D (6 bases). The V and J ends lost 4 bases and 1 base respectively, with 11 bases between them. CDR1 DFQATT and CDR2 SNEGSKA come from the germline V gene (reference sequence). The CDR3 sequence is 13 residues long.

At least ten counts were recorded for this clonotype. The CDR3 DNA is TGCAGCGTTGGTAGGCAAGAGACCCAGTACTTC. It codes for CSVGRQETQYF. The gene calls are TRBV29-1 and TRBJ2-5, with unresolved D. Between the trimmed V and J ends, which lost 4 bases and 2 bases, there was a span of 5 bases. This CDR3 spans 11 amino acids. Germline CDR1 SQVTM, CDR2 ANQGSEA.

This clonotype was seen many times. The CDR3 coding sequence is TGTGCCAGCAGTTTATGGGGGCGCCGGTATGGCTACACCTTC. Translated: CASSLWGRRYGYTF. The genes are TRBV28 and TRBJ1-2, with D perhaps TRBD1 (5 bases). The CDR3 totals 14 residues. The V gene lost 0 bases and the J gene lost 5 bases, with 10 bases spanning the gap. CDR1 MDHEN and CDR2 SYDVKM come from the germline V gene.

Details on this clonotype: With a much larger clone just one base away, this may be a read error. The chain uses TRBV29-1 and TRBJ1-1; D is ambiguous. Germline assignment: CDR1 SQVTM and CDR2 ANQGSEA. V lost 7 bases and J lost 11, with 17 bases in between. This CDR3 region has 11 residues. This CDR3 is CSGGKGFSAFF. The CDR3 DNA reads TGCAGCGGTGGAAAGGGTTTTTCGGCTTTCTTT.

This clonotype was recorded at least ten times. The CDR3 region has the DNA TGTGCCAGCAGCTTAGTAGGGATCGAGCAGTACTTC. Translation gives CASSLVGIEQYF. The chain has TRBV7-9 and TRBJ2-7; unclear D gene. V lost 1 base, J lost 6 bases, and 7 bases lay in between. The germline V gene has CDR1 SEHNR and CDR2 FQNEAQ (reference sequence). The CDR3 contains 12 residues. The complete variable domain, with remaining parts taken from reference TRBV7-9 and TRBJ2-7, reads DTGVSQNPRHKITKRGQNVTFRCDPISEHNRLYWYRQTLGQGPEFLTYFQNEAQLEKSRLLSDRFSAERPKGSFSTLEIQRTEQGDSAMYLCASSLVGIEQYFGPGTRLTVT.

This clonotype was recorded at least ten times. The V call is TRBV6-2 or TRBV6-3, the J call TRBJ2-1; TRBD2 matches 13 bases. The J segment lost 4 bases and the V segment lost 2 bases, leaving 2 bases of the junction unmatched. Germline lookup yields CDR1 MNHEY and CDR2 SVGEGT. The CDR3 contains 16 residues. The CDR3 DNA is TGTGCCAGCAGTTACGAACTAGCGGGAGGGTACAATGAGCAGTTCTTC. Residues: CASSYELAGGYNEQFF.

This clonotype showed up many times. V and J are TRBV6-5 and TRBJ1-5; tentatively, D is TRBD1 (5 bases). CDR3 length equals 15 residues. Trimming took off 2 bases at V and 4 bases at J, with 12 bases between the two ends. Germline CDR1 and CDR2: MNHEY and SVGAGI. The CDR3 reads CASSYGRVGNQPQHF. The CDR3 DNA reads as TGTGCCAGCAGTTACGGCAGGGTAGGAAATCAGCCCCAGCATTTT.

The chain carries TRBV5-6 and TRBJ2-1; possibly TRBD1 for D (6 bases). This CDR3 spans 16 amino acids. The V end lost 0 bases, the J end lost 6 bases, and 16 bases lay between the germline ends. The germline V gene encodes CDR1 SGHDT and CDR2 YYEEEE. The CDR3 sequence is CASSLASRGPLNEQFF. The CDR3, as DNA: TGTGCCAGCAGCTTGGCTTCCAGGGGCCCCCTCAATGAGCAGTTCTTC.

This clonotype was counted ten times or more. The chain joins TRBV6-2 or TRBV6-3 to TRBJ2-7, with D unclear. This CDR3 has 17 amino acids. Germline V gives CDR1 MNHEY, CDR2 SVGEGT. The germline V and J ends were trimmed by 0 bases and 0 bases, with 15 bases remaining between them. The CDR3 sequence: CASSYSYRYGISYEQYF. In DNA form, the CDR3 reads TGTGCCAGCAGTTACTCTTACCGGTATGGTATCTCCTACGAGCAGTACTTC.

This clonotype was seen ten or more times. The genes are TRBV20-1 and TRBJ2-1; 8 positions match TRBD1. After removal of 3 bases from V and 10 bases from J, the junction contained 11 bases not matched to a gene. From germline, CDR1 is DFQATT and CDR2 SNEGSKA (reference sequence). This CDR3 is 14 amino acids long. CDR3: CSASRFSGGREQFF. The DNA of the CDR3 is TGCAGTGCTAGTCGGTTTTCAGGGGGCAGGGAGCAGTTCTTC.

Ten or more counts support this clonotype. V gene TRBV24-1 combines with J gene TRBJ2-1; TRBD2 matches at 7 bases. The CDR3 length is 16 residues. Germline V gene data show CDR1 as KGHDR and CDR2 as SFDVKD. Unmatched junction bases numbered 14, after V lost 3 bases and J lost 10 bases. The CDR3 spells CATSDGFRGGSVEQFF. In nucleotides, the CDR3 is TGTGCCACCAGTGATGGATTCCGCGGGGGTTCGGTAGAGCAGTTCTTC.

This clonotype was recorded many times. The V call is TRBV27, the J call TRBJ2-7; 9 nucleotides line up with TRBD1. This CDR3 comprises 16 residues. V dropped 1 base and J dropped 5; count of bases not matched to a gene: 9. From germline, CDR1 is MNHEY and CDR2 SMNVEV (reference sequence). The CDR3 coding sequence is TGTGCCAGCAGTTTATTCTCGGGGACAGGGTTCAACGAGCAGTACTTC. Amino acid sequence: CASSLFSGTGFNEQYF.

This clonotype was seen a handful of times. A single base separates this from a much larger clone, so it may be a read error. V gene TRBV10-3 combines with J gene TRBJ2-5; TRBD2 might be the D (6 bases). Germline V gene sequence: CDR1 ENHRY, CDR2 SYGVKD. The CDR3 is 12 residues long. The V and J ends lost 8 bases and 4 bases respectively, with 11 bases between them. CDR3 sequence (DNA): TGTGCCATCTCGACGGGAGCAGAGACCCAGTACTTC. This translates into CAISTGAETQYF.

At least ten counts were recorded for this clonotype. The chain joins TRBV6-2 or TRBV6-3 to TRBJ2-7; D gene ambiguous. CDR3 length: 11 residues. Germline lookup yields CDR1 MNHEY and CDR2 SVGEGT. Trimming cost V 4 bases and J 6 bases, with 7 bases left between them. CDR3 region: CASSFDTEQYF. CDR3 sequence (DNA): TGTGCCAGCAGTTTTGACACCGAGCAGTACTTC.

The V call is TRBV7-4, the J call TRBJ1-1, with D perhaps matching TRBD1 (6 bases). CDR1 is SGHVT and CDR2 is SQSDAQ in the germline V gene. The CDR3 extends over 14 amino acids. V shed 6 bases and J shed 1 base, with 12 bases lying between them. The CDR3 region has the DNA TGTGCCAGCAGTTCGGGACACACGAACACTGAAGCTTTCTTT. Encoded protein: CASSSGHTNTEAFF.

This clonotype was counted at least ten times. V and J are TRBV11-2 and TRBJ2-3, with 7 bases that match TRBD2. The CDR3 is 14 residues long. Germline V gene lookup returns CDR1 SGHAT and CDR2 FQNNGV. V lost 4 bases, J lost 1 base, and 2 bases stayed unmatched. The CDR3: CASSSGGGTDTQYF. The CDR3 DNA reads TGTGCCAGCAGCTCGGGGGGTGGCACAGATACGCAGTATTTT.